What follows are 20 T cell receptor beta chains derived from one specimen sequenced in a study of monozygotic twins with inflammatory bowel disease. From its re-call of the 5' RACE reads, TCRdb lists each CDR3 protein once, without DNA. The sample table sets out approximately 400,000 distinct CDR3 sequences. The sequenced material came from blood. The receptor source for this set is a human donor with ulcerative colitis or Crohn's disease, or a healthy co-twin of an affected twin (not recorded which).

This chain uses TRBV15 with TRBJ2-7. Germline V gene lookup returns CDR1 LNHNV and CDR2 YYDKDF (reference sequence). The CDR3 totals 15 residues. The CDR3 protein is CATSRDSRLLYEQYF.

J is TRBJ1-6 and V is TRBV27; TCRdb calls TRBD1, which cannot be checked without DNA. The CDR3 extends over 17 amino acids. CDR1 is MNHEY, CDR2 SMNVEV, per germline (reference sequence). CDR3 amino acids: CASSQTGGYSINSPLHF.

The chain uses TRBV6-2 or TRBV6-3 and TRBJ2-2. Germline lookup yields CDR1 MNHEY and CDR2 SVGEGT. The CDR3 covers 16 residues. CDR3 amino acids: CASSSTRLGRAGELFF.

V and J are TRBV7-6 and TRBJ1-1; no DNA is available, so the TRBD1 call from TCRdb remains unchecked. The CDR3 consists of 18 residues. Germline V CDR1 and CDR2: SGHVS, FNYEAQ. CDR3 sequence reads: CASSPQPPGALMNTEAFF.

This chain links TRBV24-1 with TRBJ2-1; the D call from TCRdb, TRBD1, cannot be confirmed without DNA. The CDR3 is 15 residues long. CDR1 and CDR2 (germline): KGHDR, SFDVKD. CDR3 sequence reads: CATSDPGRRINEQFF.

The rearrangement joins TRBV6-5 to TRBJ2-3; the TRBD2 assignment by TCRdb is unverifiable without DNA. The CDR3 runs to 17 residues. CDR1 is MNHEY and CDR2 is SVGAGI in the germline V gene. The CDR3 spells CASSYANSGGNTDTQYF.

This chain joins TRBV10-2 and TRBJ1-5. CDR3 length: 16 residues. Germline CDR1 reads WSHSY; CDR2 reads SAAADI. The CDR3 loop is CASSLDGRYSNQPQHF.

The chain joins TRBV10-3 to TRBJ2-1; lacking DNA, the TRBD1 call made by TCRdb goes unchecked. The CDR3 spans 13 residues. CDR1 is ENHRY and CDR2 is SYGVKD in the germline V gene. This CDR3 reads CAISALTGNEQFF.

The chain employs TRBV7-9 and TRBJ2-3; TCRdb's D call of TRBD2 is untestable without DNA. Germline V CDR1 and CDR2: SEHNR, FQNEAQ (reference sequence). CDR3 length: 12 amino acids. CDR3 sequence: CASSPGLDTQYF. Combining the CDR3 with reference TRBV7-9 and TRBJ2-3 gives the whole variable domain DTGVSQNPRHKITKRGQNVTFRCDPISEHNRLYWYRQTLGQGPEFLTYFQNEAQLEKSRLLSDRFSAERPKGSFSTLEIQRTEQGDSAMYLCASSPGLDTQYFGPGTRLTVL.

The chain recombines TRBV5-4 with TRBJ2-1; TCRdb's D gene call, TRBD1, goes unchecked for lack of DNA. The CDR3 is 17 amino acids. Germline lookup yields CDR1 SGHNT and CDR2 YYREEE (reference sequence). This CDR3 is CASSPRGGPAVDNEQFF.

The rearrangement joins TRBV7-2 to TRBJ2-7. From germline, CDR1 is SGHTA and CDR2 FQGNSA. The CDR3 consists of 14 residues. CDR3 amino acids: CASSYPKRGYEQYF.

J is TRBJ2-7 and V is TRBV20-1; the D call from TCRdb, TRBD1, cannot be confirmed without DNA. The CDR3 runs to 13 residues. Germline assignment: CDR1 DFQATT and CDR2 SNEGSKA (reference sequence). The CDR3 protein is CSARDREGYEQYF.

The chain joins TRBV15 to TRBJ2-5. Germline V lookup: CDR1 LNHNV, CDR2 YYDKDF (reference sequence). There are 16 residues in the CDR3. This chain's CDR3 is CATSRDANRAQETQYF.

V and J are TRBV19 and TRBJ2-2; as DNA is missing, the TRBD2 call by TCRdb cannot be tested. There are 14 residues in the CDR3. The germline gives CDR1 LNHDA, CDR2 SQIVND (reference sequence). The CDR3 protein is CASSMSGDTGELFF. The full variable domain, its missing parts supplied by reference TRBV19 and TRBJ2-2, is DGGITQSPKYLFRKEGQNVTLSCEQNLNHDAMYWYRQDPGQGLRLIYYSQIVNDFQKGDIAEGYSVSREKKESFPLTVTSAQKNPTAFYLCASSMSGDTGELFFGEGSRLTVL.

This rearrangement joins TRBV5-1 to TRBJ2-1; without DNA, the TCRdb call of TRBD2 cannot be checked. The CDR3 spans 15 residues. CDR1 is SGHRS, CDR2 YFSETQ, per germline. CDR3: CASSERLAGHNEQFF. The full variable domain, in which reference TRBV5-1 and TRBJ2-1 provide the parts outside the CDR3, is KAGVTQTPRYLIKTRGQQVTLSCSPISGHRSVSWYQQTPGQGLQFLFEYFSETQRNKGNFPGRFSGRQFSNSRSEMNVSTLELGDSALYLCASSERLAGHNEQFFGPGTRLTVL.

The chain uses TRBV3-1 and TRBJ1-4; checking the TCRdb D call of TRBD1 is not possible without DNA. The CDR3 runs 14 residues. The germline V gene encodes CDR1 LGHDT and CDR2 YNNKEL (reference sequence). The chain's CDR3 is CASSPSRQGRKLFF.

The V gene is TRBV30, the J gene TRBJ2-3; there is no DNA to check the TCRdb D call of TRBD1. CDR3 size: 14 residues. Per the germline V gene, CDR1 is GTSNPN and CDR2 is SVGIG (reference sequence). The CDR3 is CAWKGDGDTDTQYF.

The J gene is TRBJ1-2, the V gene TRBV7-9; TCRdb returns TRBD1, unconfirmable since there is no DNA. The CDR3 loop spans 15 amino acids. Per the germline V gene, CDR1 is SEHNR and CDR2 is FQNEAQ (reference sequence). The CDR3: CASSRHQGSDYGYTF.

CDR3 protein: CASSEGQNTEAFF. This chain uses TRBV25-1 with TRBJ1-1; the TCRdb call, TRBD1, lacks DNA for checking. Germline V gene lookup returns CDR1 MGHDK and CDR2 SYGVNS. There are 13 residues in the CDR3.

V gene TRBV6-2 or TRBV6-3 combines with J gene TRBJ1-5; with no DNA, the TCRdb D assignment of TRBD1 cannot be verified. The germline V gene encodes CDR1 MNHEY and CDR2 SVGEGT. CDR3 size: 16 residues. The CDR3 reads CASRGDRGPDNQPQHF.